Below, 21 T cell receptor beta chains from the same sample are listed, as sequenced in a study of T cells in Graves' hyperthyroidism and ophthalmopathy. RNA transcripts provided the source from which TCR beta CDR3 regions were amplified. In the first-round RT-PCR of the TCR CDR3, the HTBI primer set was used. MiXCR, run by TCRdb on the multiplex PCR reads, gives a single entry per CDR3 protein. The sample lists under 300,000 distinct CDR3 sequences; roughly an eighth were seen once. Sequenced: blood. All receptors come from a woman aged 40 to 50 with Graves' hyperthyroidism.

In its sample, this clonotype was seen many times. The V and J genes are TRBV5-1 and TRBJ2-2; D gene uncertain. This CDR3 region has 16 residues. Trimming stripped 4 bases from V and 0 bases from J, with 13 bases between. CDR1 is SGHRS and CDR2 is YFSETQ in the germline V gene. DNA for the CDR3: TGCGCCAGCAGCCCAAATCACCCCACGAACACCGGGGAGCTGTTTTTT. This translates into CASSPNHPTNTGELFF. Based on the CDR3 plus reference TRBV5-1 and TRBJ2-2, the full variable domain is KAGVTQTPRYLIKTRGQQVTLSCSPISGHRSVSWYQQTPGQGLQFLFEYFSETQRNKGNFPGRFSGRQFSNSRSEMNVSTLELGDSALYLCASSPNHPTNTGELFFGEGSRLTVL.

This clonotype was counted many times. The chain uses TRBV4-2 and TRBJ2-2, with 15 nucleotides matching TRBD2. This CDR3 comprises 16 residues. CDR1 LGHNA and CDR2 YNFKEQ come from the germline V gene. V trimming: 4 bases; J trimming: 6 bases; junction bases outside the gene matches: 3. The CDR3, as DNA: TGTGCCAGCAGCCTCGGGACTAGCGGGGGGTCCGGGGAGCTGTTTTTT. It codes for CASSLGTSGGSGELFF.

The chain employs TRBV5-1 and TRBJ2-5; perhaps TRBD1 as D (5 bases). CDR3 length: 13 amino acids. Deletions cut 7 bases from V and 0 bases from J, with 10 bases between. The germline CDR1 and CDR2 sequences are SGHRS and YFSETQ. CDR3 region: CASQLDNQETQYF. CDR3 coding DNA: TGCGCCAGCCAATTGGACAACCAAGAGACCCAGTACTTC.

This clonotype was seen at least ten times. The rearrangement joins TRBV2 to TRBJ1-5; D is perhaps TRBD1 (6 bases). V shed 7 bases and J shed 0 bases, with 16 bases lying between them. The CDR3 contains 16 residues. Germline lookup yields CDR1 SNHLY and CDR2 FYNNEI. The CDR3 DNA is TGTGCCAGCACCACCGGACAGCTATATAGCAATCAGCCCCAGCATTTT. Residues: CASTTGQLYSNQPQHF.

This clonotype was detected many times. The chain carries TRBV2 and TRBJ1-4; tentative D call: TRBD1 (6 bases). The CDR3 runs 14 residues. V was pared by 3 bases and J by 3 bases, with 8 bases between. Germline CDR1 is SNHLY and CDR2 is FYNNEI. The chain's CDR3 is CASSERGANEKLFF. For the CDR3, the DNA is TGTGCCAGCAGTGAGAGGGGGGCTAATGAAAAACTGTTTTTT. The variable domain in full, with the rest retrieved from reference TRBV2 and TRBJ1-4, is EPEVTQTPSHQVTQMGQEVILRCVPISNHLYFYWYRQILGQKVEFLVSFYNNEISEKSEIFDDQFSVERPDGSNFTLKIRSTKLEDSAMYFCASSERGANEKLFFGSGTQLSVL.

The sample holds many counts of this clonotype. The chain employs TRBV27 and TRBJ2-1, with TRBD2 matching 9 bases. This CDR3 contains 16 residues. Germline CDR1 reads MNHEY; CDR2 reads SMNVEV (reference sequence). Trimming removed 7 bases from V and 6 bases from J; junction bases left unmatched: 13. The CDR3 DNA is TGTGCCAGCACCTCAATCCTTAGCGGGAGAGGCAATGAGCAGTTCTTC. Translated: CASTSILSGRGNEQFF.

This clonotype was seen at least ten times. The chain employs TRBV28 and TRBJ1-6; TRBD1 matches at 9 bases. This CDR3 comprises 15 residues. V was pared by 7 bases and J by 9 bases, with 10 bases of the junction left unmatched. Germline lookup yields CDR1 MDHEN and CDR2 SYDVKM. The CDR3 DNA follows: TGTGCCAGCACCTCGGGACAGGGTGTTACTTCACCCCTCCACTTT. This sequence encodes CASTSGQGVTSPLHF.

This clonotype appeared a few times. This chain connects TRBV4-1 to TRBJ1-2; TRBD1 is a possible D gene (6 bases). CDR3 length equals 13 residues. The V gene lost 3 bases and the J gene lost 8 bases, with 13 bases spanning the gap. Looked up from germline, CDR1 is MGHRA and CDR2 is YSYEKL. CDR3 in amino acids: CASSQTGVRGYTF. The CDR3 nucleotides read TGCGCCAGCAGCCAGACAGGCGTGCGGGGCTACACCTTC.

This clonotype was found many times. V is TRBV12-3 or TRBV12-4 and J is TRBJ2-2, with D tentatively TRBD2 (5 bases). The CDR3 spans 15 residues. V lost 3 bases and J lost 0, with 8 bases in between. DNA of the CDR3: TGTGCCAGCAGTTTCGGGATCGCGAACACCGGGGAGCTGTTTTTT. Translation gives CASSFGIANTGELFF.

In its sample, this clonotype was seen a few times. The CDR3 here is CASSPGQVSPGTQYF. The CDR3 DNA reads TGTGCCAGCAGCCCAGGCCAAGTCTCTCCTGGGACCCAGTACTTC. This chain links TRBV7-9 with TRBJ2-5; D call uncertain. The V gene's germline CDR1 is SEHNR and CDR2 FQNEAQ (reference sequence). Between the trimmed V and J ends, which lost 5 bases and 7 bases, there was a span of 20 bases. The length of the CDR3 is 15 residues. The full variable domain, with the rest looked up from reference TRBV7-9 and TRBJ2-5, is DTGVSQNPRHKITKRGQNVTFRCDPISEHNRLYWYRQTLGQGPEFLTYFQNEAQLEKSRLLSDRFSAERPKGSFSTLEIQRTEQGDSAMYLCASSPGQVSPGTQYFGPGTRLLVL.

The table lists this clonotype with a few counts. The rearrangement links TRBV15 to TRBJ1-2; perhaps TRBD1 as D (5 bases). V shed 0 bases and J shed 7 bases, with 15 bases lying between them. CDR3 length equals 15 residues. Germline loops: CDR1 LNHNV, CDR2 YYDKDF (reference sequence). CDR3 in amino acids: CATSRDPREARGYTF. CDR3 DNA sequence: TGTGCCACCAGCAGAGATCCCAGGGAGGCGCGTGGCTACACCTTC.

Ten or more counts support this clonotype. J is TRBJ2-5 and V is TRBV28; D not certain. V lost 5 bases and J lost 3, with 13 bases in between. The CDR3 is 14 amino acids. Germline V gene lookup returns CDR1 MDHEN and CDR2 SYDVKM. The CDR3 is CASSTLRGEETQYF. CDR3 DNA sequence: TGTGCCAGCAGTACACTACGCGGAGAAGAGACCCAGTACTTC.

This clonotype was detected ten times or more. The chain combines TRBV19 with TRBJ1-5; unclear D gene. This CDR3 has 15 residues. The germline V gene has CDR1 LNHDA and CDR2 SQIVND (reference sequence). The germline V and J ends were trimmed by 3 bases and 3 bases, with 12 bases remaining between them. The CDR3 DNA sequence: TGTGCCAGTAGTATTGGAGGAGGAGTCAATCAGCCCCAGCATTTT. Translating it yields CASSIGGGVNQPQHF.

This clonotype was seen a handful of times. The chain is built from TRBV7-9 and TRBJ2-4; D uncertain. CDR1 and CDR2 (germline): SEHNR, FQNEAQ (reference sequence). V shed 3 bases and J shed 8 bases, with 5 bases lying between them. This CDR3 has 11 amino acids. The CDR3 loop is CASSFSYIQYF. CDR3 coding DNA: TGTGCCAGCAGCTTTTCGTACATTCAGTACTTC.

This clonotype was recorded at least ten times. CDR3: CASSLEGRLATNEKLFF. DNA of the CDR3: TGTGCCAGCAGTTTAGAGGGCAGGCTTGCAACTAATGAAAAACTGTTTTTT. The genes are TRBV12-3 or TRBV12-4 and TRBJ1-4, with D uncertain. Trimming pared 1 base from V and 0 bases from J, leaving 12 bases between. The CDR3 is made up of 17 amino acids.

Ten or more counts support this clonotype. This chain links TRBV28 with TRBJ1-5, with D tentatively TRBD1 (6 bases). With 6 bases removed from V and 7 bases from J, the gap between germline ends came to 25 bases. The CDR3 loop spans 17 amino acids. CDR1 is MDHEN, CDR2 SYDVKM, per germline. CDR3 bases: TGTGCCAGCAGGAGTAATCACAGGGCCCAAGGGAGACAGCCCCAGCATTTT. It encodes CASRSNHRAQGRQPQHF. Looking up the rest from reference TRBV28 and TRBJ1-5 gives the full variable domain: DVKVTQSSRYLVKRTGEKVFLECVQDMDHENMFWYRQDPGLGLRLIYFSYDVKMKEKGDIPEGYSVSREKKERFSLILESASTNQTSMYLCASRSNHRAQGRQPQHFGDGTRLSIL.

The J gene is TRBJ1-4, the V gene TRBV15, with D possibly TRBD1 on 6 matching bases. The CDR3 extends over 16 amino acids. CDR1 LNHNV and CDR2 YYDKDF come from the germline V gene (reference sequence). Deletions cut 0 bases from V and 3 bases from J, with 11 bases between. CDR3 nucleotides: TGTGCCACCAGCAGAGATTCGGGGGCGGCTAATGAAAAACTGTTTTTT. This gives the protein CATSRDSGAANEKLFF.

This clonotype was observed many times. The chain recombines TRBV11-2 with TRBJ2-3; the match to TRBD2 covers 11 bases. Looked up from germline, CDR1 is SGHAT and CDR2 is FQNNGV. This CDR3 is 17 amino acids long. J was trimmed by 2 bases and V by 3 bases; bases with no gene match: 7. The CDR3 here is CASSLTLTSGVTDTQYF. The CDR3 bases are TGTGCCAGCAGCTTGACCCTGACTAGCGGGGTCACAGATACGCAGTATTTT. The full variable domain, with the rest looked up from reference TRBV11-2 and TRBJ2-3, is EAGVAQSPRYKIIEKRQSVAFWCNPISGHATLYWYQQILGQGPKLLIQFQNNGVVDDSQLPKDRFSAERLKGVDSTLKIQPAKLEDSAVYLCASSLTLTSGVTDTQYFGPGTRLTVL.

This chain uses TRBV9 with TRBJ2-5; the D gene is possibly TRBD1 (6 bases). This CDR3 contains 13 residues. The germline gives CDR1 SGDLS, CDR2 YYNGEE. V was shortened by 3 bases and J by 7 bases, with 13 bases between the two germline ends. The CDR3 bases are TGTGCCAGCAGCGAGGGGGTGGCGGCGACCCAGTACTTC. Protein product: CASSEGVAATQYF.

At least ten counts were recorded for this clonotype. V usage is TRBV27 and J usage is TRBJ1-2, with 10 bases aligning to TRBD1. The CDR3 runs 15 residues. Germline V gene lookup returns CDR1 MNHEY and CDR2 SMNVEV (reference sequence). The J segment lost 2 bases and the V segment lost 2 bases, leaving 2 bases of the junction unmatched. CDR3 bases: TGTGCCAGCAGTTTAGCGGGACAGGGGAACTATGGCTACACCTTC. Its translation: CASSLAGQGNYGYTF.

At least ten counts were recorded for this clonotype. The rearrangement uses TRBV27 and TRBJ2-3, with 8 bases aligning to TRBD2. The CDR3 has 14 amino acids. The V and J ends lost 3 bases and 4 bases, in that order; junction bases with no gene match: 3. CDR1 is MNHEY, CDR2 SMNVEV, per germline (reference sequence). CDR3 loop: CASSFYGRADTQYF. The CDR3 DNA reads as TGTGCCAGCAGTTTCTACGGGAGGGCAGATACGCAGTATTTT.